This T cell receptor beta chain was documented in a study of early T cells in non-severe SARS-CoV-2 infection. General study results and limits: In VDJdb matching, anti-spike CD8 responses were favored while private and CD4 specificities went missing.

CDR3 length equals 15 residues. V lost 2 bases, J lost 4 bases, and 17 bases lay in between. Germline values: CDR1 SQVTM, CDR2 ANQGSEA. The TCR library protocol attached unique molecular identifiers to the individual cDNA molecules. Via MiXCR, TCRdb re-called the 5' RACE reads, giving one row per CDR3 protein. The sample records under 80,000 distinct CDR3 sequences, 10% to 15% being singletons. This clonotype was seen only a few times. What it binds is not known. This TCR came from an adult who was a healthcare worker with PCR-confirmed SARS-CoV-2 infection or an uninfected control (not recorded which). Sequencing input: whole blood. V gene TRBV29-1 combines with J gene TRBJ2-5; tentative D call: TRBD2 (5 bases). CDR3 DNA sequence: TGCAGCGTTGAAAGTTGGACGGAGGACCCAGAGACCCAGTACTTC. Amino acids: CSVESWTEDPETQYF.